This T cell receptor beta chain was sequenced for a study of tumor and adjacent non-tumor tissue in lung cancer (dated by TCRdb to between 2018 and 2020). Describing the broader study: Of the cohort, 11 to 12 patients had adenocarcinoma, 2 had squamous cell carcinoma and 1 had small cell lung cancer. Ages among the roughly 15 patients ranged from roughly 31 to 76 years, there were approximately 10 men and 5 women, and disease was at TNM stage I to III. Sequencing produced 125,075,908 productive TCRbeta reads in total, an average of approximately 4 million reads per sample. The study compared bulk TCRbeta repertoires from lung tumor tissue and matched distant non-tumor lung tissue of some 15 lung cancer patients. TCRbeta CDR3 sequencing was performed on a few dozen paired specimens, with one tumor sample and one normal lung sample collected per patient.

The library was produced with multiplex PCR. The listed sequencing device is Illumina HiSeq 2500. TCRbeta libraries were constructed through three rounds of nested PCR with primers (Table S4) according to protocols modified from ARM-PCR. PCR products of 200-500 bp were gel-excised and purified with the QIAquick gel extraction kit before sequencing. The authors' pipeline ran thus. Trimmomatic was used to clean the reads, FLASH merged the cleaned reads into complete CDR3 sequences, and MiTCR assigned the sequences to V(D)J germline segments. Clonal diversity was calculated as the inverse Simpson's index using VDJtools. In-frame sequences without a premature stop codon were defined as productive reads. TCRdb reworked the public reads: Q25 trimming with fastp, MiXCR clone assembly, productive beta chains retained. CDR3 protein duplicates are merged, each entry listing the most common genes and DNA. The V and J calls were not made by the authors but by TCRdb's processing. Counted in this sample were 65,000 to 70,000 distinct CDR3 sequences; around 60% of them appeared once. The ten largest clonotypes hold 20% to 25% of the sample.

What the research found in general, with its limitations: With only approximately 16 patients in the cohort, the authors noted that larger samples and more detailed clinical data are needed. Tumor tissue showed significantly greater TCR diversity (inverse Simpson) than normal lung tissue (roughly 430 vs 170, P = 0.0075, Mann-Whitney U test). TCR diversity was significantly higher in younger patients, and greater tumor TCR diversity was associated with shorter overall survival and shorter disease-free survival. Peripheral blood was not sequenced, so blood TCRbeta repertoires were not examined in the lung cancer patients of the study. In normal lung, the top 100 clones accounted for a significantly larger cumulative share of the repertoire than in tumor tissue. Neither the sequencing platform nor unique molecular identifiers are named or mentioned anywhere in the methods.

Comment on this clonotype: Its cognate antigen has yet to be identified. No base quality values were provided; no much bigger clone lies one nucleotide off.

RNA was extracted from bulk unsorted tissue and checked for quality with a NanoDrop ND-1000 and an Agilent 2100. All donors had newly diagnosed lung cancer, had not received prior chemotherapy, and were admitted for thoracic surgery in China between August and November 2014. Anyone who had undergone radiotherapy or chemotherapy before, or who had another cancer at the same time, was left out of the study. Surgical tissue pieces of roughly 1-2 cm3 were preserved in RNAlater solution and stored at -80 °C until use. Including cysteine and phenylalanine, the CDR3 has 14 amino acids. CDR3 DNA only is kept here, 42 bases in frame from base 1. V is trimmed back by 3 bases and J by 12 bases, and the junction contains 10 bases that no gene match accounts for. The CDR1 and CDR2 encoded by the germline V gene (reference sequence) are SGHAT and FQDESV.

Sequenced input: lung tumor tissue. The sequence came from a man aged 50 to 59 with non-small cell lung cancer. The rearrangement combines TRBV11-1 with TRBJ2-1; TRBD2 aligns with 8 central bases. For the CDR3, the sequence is CASSFLLAEYGQFF. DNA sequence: TGTGCCAGCAGCTTTTTACTAGCGGAGTATGGGCAGTTCTTC.